Described below is a single T cell receptor beta chain sequence and its context. Its antigen remains unidentified. No base qualities exist here, and no much larger clone lies one base off it. The sample belongs to a study of radiation and T cells in renal cell carcinoma (dated by TCRdb to 2018 to 2020). In the study overall: Samples came from a clinical trial, in which primary renal cell carcinomas received 15 Gy stereotactic body radiation therapy followed by nephrectomy 4 weeks later. In total, fewer than 55 samples, comprising 26 tumors and around 27 peripheral blood samples, were subjected to TCR beta sequencing. In the roughly 49 samples combined, some 4 million unique CDR3 nucleotide sequences were found, encoding 2 million to 3 million unique CDR3 amino acid sequences.

TCR beta libraries were generated from genomic DNA with the immunoSEQ kit, following the manufacturer's recommendations. Library preparation used a first multiplex PCR with proprietary primers, then a second PCR adding unique barcodes, with bead cleanups after each round. A kit-provided positive control reaction and a negative control reaction were included in every sample batch. The final libraries were assessed on an Agilent 4200 TapeStation D1000 ScreenTape, pooled by volume, and quantified by qPCR. An Illumina NextSeq500 fitted with a MidOutput 150-cycle cartridge performed the sequencing, running 156 Read1 cycles and 15 Index1 cycles with the kit's custom primers. The pooled library was loaded at around 1.1 pM with a roughly 20% PhiX control spike-in. In the authors' own workflow: Vendor-processed data were analyzed in R, and a clonotype was defined as all T cells sharing the same CDR3 nucleotide sequence. In the clone abundance analyses, frequencies in each sample were normalized to that sample's 10,000 most abundant clones. Public T cell clones, averaging fewer than five per sample, were removed before analysis. Tumor-enriched and baseline blood-enriched clonotypes were defined by at least a 32-fold difference in abundance between compartments. A beta-binomial differential abundance model was applied to find clonotypes that expanded or contracted between blood time points. The Baroni-Urbani and Buser coefficient was used to measure tumor-blood repertoire similarity, and groups were compared with two-tailed Wilcoxon tests in R. The clones in this table, taken by TCRdb from immuneACCESS, are in-frame only. Not every clone is retained; where verified, under half of the shortfall comes from an unresolved V gene, and the cause of the rest is unknown. V, J and clone size are those of that table, while D and trimming were read from the DNA. A total of fewer than 150,000 clones appear in this sample, 85% to 90% of them only once. The ten largest clonotypes hold 5.8% of the sample.

The time point tag for this specimen amounts to: blood 2 weeks post-SBRT. Explained via the paper, the treatment or condition label denotes: 15 Gy SBRT to primary tumor, nephrectomy 4 weeks later. To track tumor-enriched clonotypes, serial peripheral blood was sampled from radiation-treated patients at baseline and at 2 weeks and 4 weeks after SBRT. Every patient had renal cell carcinoma of clear cell pathology. The QIAamp DNA Blood Mini Kit (Qiagen) was used to prepare genomic DNA for TCR sequencing. Samples were included in the analyses only if all quality control checks were passed. Paper-wide results and their limitations: An increase in top tumor clonotypes in blood was observed from baseline to 2 weeks post-radiation, followed by contraction by 4 weeks, which was taken to suggest transient expansion of tumor-resident clones. Blood repertoire dynamics were not followed beyond 4 weeks after treatment. No pretreatment tumor biopsies were available, so the baseline intratumoral presence of clonotypes could not be determined. With a single-armed trial design, the study had no way to address how radiation dose or scheduling affects the TCR repertoire.

Trimming costs V 4 bases and J 5 bases, and their ends lie 15 bases apart. The CDR3 runs 15 residues from the cysteine to the phenylalanine. Kept here is only the CDR3 DNA, which spans 45 bases and is read in frame from base 1. In the germline V gene, CDR1 corresponds to SGHVS and CDR2 to FQNEAQ. The chain is assembled from TRBV7-8 and TRBJ1-5; no D gene can be assigned with confidence. Material: blood, obtained from a patient whose treatment included radiotherapy and nephrectomy. The receptor comes from a woman in her 70s with renal cell carcinoma. At the DNA level, the sequence is TGTGCCAGCAGCTCCAGGCATGGATTTGATCAGCCCCAGCATTTT. Its protein is CASSSRHGFDQPQHF.